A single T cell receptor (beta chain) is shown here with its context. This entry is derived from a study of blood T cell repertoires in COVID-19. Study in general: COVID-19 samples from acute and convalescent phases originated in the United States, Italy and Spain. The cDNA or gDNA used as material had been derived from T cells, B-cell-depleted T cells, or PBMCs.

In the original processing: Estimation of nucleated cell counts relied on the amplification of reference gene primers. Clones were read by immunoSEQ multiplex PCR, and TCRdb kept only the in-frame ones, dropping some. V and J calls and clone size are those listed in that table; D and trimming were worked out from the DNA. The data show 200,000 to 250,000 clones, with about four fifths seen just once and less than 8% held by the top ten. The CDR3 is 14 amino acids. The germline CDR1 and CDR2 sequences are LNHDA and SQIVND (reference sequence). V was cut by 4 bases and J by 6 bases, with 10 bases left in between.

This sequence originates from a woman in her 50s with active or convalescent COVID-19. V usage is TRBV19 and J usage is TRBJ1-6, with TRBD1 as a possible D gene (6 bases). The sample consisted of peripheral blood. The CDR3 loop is CASSTQGVNSPLHF. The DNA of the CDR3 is TGTGCCAGTAGTACACAGGGCGTTAATTCACCCCTCCACTTT.